Only a few counts were recorded for the clone carrying this T cell receptor (beta chain). This CDR3 is 15 amino acids long. Trimming at V came to 5 bases and at J to 0 bases, leaving 6 bases not matched to a gene. Germline loops: CDR1 LGHDT, CDR2 YNNKEL (reference sequence). A universal primer site was added by template switching, and unique molecular identifiers were carried by the cDNA. TCRdb independently ran MiXCR on the 5' RACE reads; one entry per CDR3 protein. This sample has 300,000 to 400,000 distinct CDR3 sequences, with around an eighth found just once. This entry is derived from a study of identical twins. The sample also formed part of further work on yellow fever vaccine responses in identical twins.

The receptor's source is a woman under 30 in good health. The sequencing input was CD8+ T cells sorted from blood. This chain joins TRBV3-1 and TRBJ1-1; 7 bases align to TRBD1. CDR3 region: CASSSNDRVNTEAFF. CDR3 nucleotides: TGTGCCAGCAGCTCTAACGACAGGGTGAACACTGAAGCTTTCTTT.